Shown below are 2 T cell receptor beta chains from a single sample sequenced in a study of long-term antiretroviral therapy in people with HIV. With survey level as its setting, the immunoSEQ assay was v3.0. Produced via immunoSEQ multiplex PCR; TCRdb's table is partial and in-frame only. Of about 39,000 clones in the sample, around 85% were seen once. The sample consisted of unsorted PBMCs, taken 3.1 years after starting antiretroviral therapy. The receptors were gathered from a woman in her fifties or sixties with HIV.

The rearrangement links TRBV2 to TRBJ1-1; D remains ambiguous. Trimming removed 8 bases from V and 11 bases from J, with 15 bases in between. The germline V gene encodes CDR1 SNHLY and CDR2 FYNNEI. The CDR3 covers 11 residues. Here the CDR3 DNA reads TGTGCCAGCGGTATCCCGGGTCGCGCTTTCTTT. Translated: CASGIPGRAFF. Supplemented by reference TRBV2 and TRBJ1-1, the full variable domain reads EPEVTQTPSHQVTQMGQEVILRCVPISNHLYFYWYRQILGQKVEFLVSFYNNEISEKSEIFDDQFSVERPDGSNFTLKIRSTKLEDSAMYFCASGIPGRAFFGQGTRLTVV.

J is TRBJ2-7 and V is TRBV11-2; TRBD1 matches at 8 bases. The CDR3 sequence is 12 residues long. Germline V gene lookup returns CDR1 SGHAT and CDR2 FQNNGV. The V segment lost 4 bases and the J segment 6 bases; nucleotides outside the gene matches: 2. DNA of the CDR3: TGTGCCAGCAGCTGGACAGGGAGCGAGCAGTACTTC. It codes for CASSWTGSEQYF.